The 18 T cell receptor beta chains in this list originate from one sample, sequenced in a study of PD-1 and CTLA-4 blockade in melanoma. Repertoires were generated with immunoSEQ multiplex PCR, while TCRdb's copy carries only in-frame clones and drops some. The table lists about 16,000 clones, 73% of them singletons. The specimen comprised CD8+ T cells from peripheral blood, sampled before anti-PD-1 treatment. Source of these receptors: a human donor with melanoma.

The V call is TRBV11-1, the J call TRBJ2-1; TRBD2 matches 9 bases. The germline V gene encodes CDR1 SGHAT and CDR2 FQDESV (reference sequence). V dropped 2 bases and J dropped 4; count of bases not matched to a gene: 3. This CDR3 spans 15 amino acids. The CDR3 sequence is CASSLLAGTYNEQFF. The CDR3 coding sequence is TGTGCCAGCAGCTTACTAGCGGGAACATACAATGAGCAGTTCTTC.

The CDR3 reads CASSLGEAHEKLFF. For the CDR3, the DNA is TGTGCCAGCAGCTTGGGGGAAGCCCATGAAAAACTGTTTTTT. The chain links TRBV5-6 to TRBJ1-4, with no clear D. Germline values: CDR1 SGHDT, CDR2 YYEEEE. V lost 0 bases and J 6 bases, leaving 9 bases between the germline ends. The CDR3 contains 14 residues.

This chain uses TRBV19 with TRBJ1-1; 7 bases match TRBD1. The germline V gene encodes CDR1 LNHDA and CDR2 SQIVND (reference sequence). The J segment lost 3 bases and the V segment lost 6 bases, leaving 7 bases of the junction unmatched. The length of the CDR3 is 14 residues. The CDR3 DNA is TGTGCCAGTAGCGTACAGGGGAGTGACACTGAAGCTTTCTTT. It encodes CASSVQGSDTEAFF.

The chain uses TRBV5-4 and TRBJ1-1, with 8 bases identical to TRBD1. Losses at the gene ends were 6 bases for V and 0 bases for J; bases not matched to a gene: 13. Per germline, CDR1 SGHNT and CDR2 YYREEE (reference sequence). There are 17 residues in the CDR3. The CDR3 bases are TGTGCCAGCACCCCAGATACAGGGGGGGTCATGAACACTGAAGCTTTCTTT. Translated, it gives CASTPDTGGVMNTEAFF.

The chain links TRBV12-3 or TRBV12-4 to TRBJ1-5; the D is unclear. The CDR3 length is 13 residues. Trimming left V 3 bases short and J 6 bases short, with 9 bases between. The CDR3 loop is CASSFSVAQPQHF. The CDR3 region has the DNA TGTGCCAGCAGTTTTTCCGTGGCTCAGCCCCAGCATTTT.

The J gene is TRBJ1-4, the V gene TRBV7-9; D unclear. V was clipped by 5 bases and J by 8 bases, with 21 bases between them. The CDR3 length is 16 residues. From germline, CDR1 is SEHNR and CDR2 FQNEAQ (reference sequence). In nucleotides, the CDR3 is TGTGCCAGCAGCCTAAGCGAGCGGATGGGTTTGGAAAAACTGTTTTTT. This sequence encodes CASSLSERMGLEKLFF.

This clone qualifies as large. CDR3 sequence: CATSEPGTFGELFF. The CDR3 nucleotides are TGTGCCACCAGTGAGCCCGGGACTTTCGGGGAGCTGTTTTTT. The chain links TRBV24-1 to TRBJ2-2; perhaps TRBD2 as D (6 bases). The germline gives CDR1 KGHDR, CDR2 SFDVKD. The CDR3 length is 14 residues. Trimming removed 4 bases at V and 7 bases at J, with 12 bases between.

CDR3 amino acids: CASSPRSGPDTQYF. CDR3 nucleotides: TGCGCCAGCAGCCCCCGGTCGGGCCCAGATACGCAGTATTTT. The chain is built from TRBV4-1 and TRBJ2-3, with no clear D. This CDR3 is 14 amino acids long. Looked up from germline, CDR1 is MGHRA and CDR2 is YSYEKL. Trimming shortened V by 4 bases and J by 4 bases, and 12 bases separated the two germline ends.

The chain couples TRBV28 to TRBJ2-5, with 8 bases that match TRBD1. After removal of 4 bases from V and 4 bases from J, the junction contained 5 bases not matched to a gene. Looked up from germline, CDR1 is MDHEN and CDR2 is SYDVKM. The CDR3 totals 14 residues. The CDR3 region has the DNA TGTGCCAGCAGTTCCCCAGGGGGCAGAGAGACCCAGTACTTC. Translating gives CASSSPGGRETQYF.

The chain joins TRBV7-9 to TRBJ1-1; D not certain. The germline V and J ends were trimmed by 0 bases and 4 bases, with 9 bases remaining between them. The CDR3 spans 14 residues. Looked up from germline, CDR1 is SEHNR and CDR2 is FQNEAQ (reference sequence). DNA of the CDR3: TGTGCCAGCAGCTTAGCCGAGGGAGGCACTGAAGCTTTCTTT. Its protein is CASSLAEGGTEAFF. The variable domain in full, with the rest retrieved from reference TRBV7-9 and TRBJ1-1, is DTGVSQNPRHKITKRGQNVTFRCDPISEHNRLYWYRQTLGQGPEFLTYFQNEAQLEKSRLLSDRFSAERPKGSFSTLEIQRTEQGDSAMYLCASSLAEGGTEAFFGQGTRLTVV.

This clone was seen a handful of times. The chain combines TRBV2 with TRBJ1-5; maybe TRBD1 (6 bases). V lost 7 bases to trimming and J lost 2 bases, with 15 bases between them. CDR3 length equals 15 residues. Germline lookup yields CDR1 SNHLY and CDR2 FYNNEI. The CDR3 bases are TGTGCCAGCACCCCAGGGGAGAGTGGCAATCAGCCCCAGCATTTT. This codes for CASTPGESGNQPQHF.

CDR3 coding DNA: TGTGCCAGTAGTATCTCACCTCGGAGGAACACAGATACGCAGTATTTT. It encodes CASSISPRRNTDTQYF. The genes are TRBV19 and TRBJ2-3; D possibly corresponds to TRBD2 (5 bases). Trimming removed 3 bases at V and 2 bases at J, with 15 bases between. The CDR3 consists of 16 residues. CDR1 and CDR2 from the germline V gene are LNHDA and SQIVND (reference sequence).

The rearrangement joins TRBV7-9 to TRBJ2-1; D not certain. The CDR3 consists of 12 residues. CDR1 SEHNR and CDR2 FQNEAQ come from the germline V gene (reference sequence). Trimming took off 5 bases at V and 4 bases at J, with 6 bases between the two ends. The CDR3 DNA reads as TGTGCCAGCAGCCCAAATTACAATGAGCAGTTCTTC. It codes for CASSPNYNEQFF.

This clone was observed a handful of times. The chain uses TRBV4-1 and TRBJ2-7; 8 bases agree with TRBD2. The V and J ends lost 4 bases and 6 bases, in that order; junction bases with no gene match: 8. The CDR3 extends over 14 amino acids. Germline V CDR1 and CDR2: MGHRA, YSYEKL. This CDR3 reads CASSLGLGLGEQYF. The CDR3 DNA reads as TGCGCCAGCAGCCTGGGACTAGGGCTCGGCGAGCAGTACTTC.

The V gene is TRBV9, the J gene TRBJ2-7; D is undetermined. The CDR3 consists of 14 residues. Trimming took off 0 bases at V and 5 bases at J, with 12 bases between the two ends. Germline V gene data show CDR1 as SGDLS and CDR2 as YYNGEE. For the CDR3, the DNA is TGTGCCAGCAGCGTAGAAGGGATTCGCGACGAGCAGTACTTC. The encoded protein is CASSVEGIRDEQYF.

CDR3 protein: CASSSDTSGGVDEQYF. CDR3 bases: TGTGCCAGCAGTTCCGATACTAGCGGGGGAGTAGACGAGCAGTACTTC. This chain joins TRBV6-5 and TRBJ2-7, with 11 positions matching TRBD2. Looked up from germline, CDR1 is MNHEY and CDR2 is SVGAGI. V gave up 4 bases and J gave up 5 bases; unmatched junction bases: 10. This CDR3 is built from 16 residues.

This chain connects TRBV5-1 to TRBJ2-5; no definite D call. Germline V CDR1 and CDR2: SGHRS, YFSETQ. V was shortened by 3 bases and J by 2 bases, with 11 bases between the two germline ends. CDR3 length: 14 amino acids. The CDR3 here is CASSSYDGQETQYF. The CDR3 nucleotides read TGCGCCAGCAGCTCATACGACGGACAAGAGACCCAGTACTTC. Filled out from reference TRBV5-1 and TRBJ2-5, the complete variable domain reads KAGVTQTPRYLIKTRGQQVTLSCSPISGHRSVSWYQQTPGQGLQFLFEYFSETQRNKGNFPGRFSGRQFSNSRSEMNVSTLELGDSALYLCASSSYDGQETQYFGPGTRLLVL.

The J gene is TRBJ1-1, the V gene TRBV5-6; D remains unclear. The V gene lost 0 bases and the J gene lost 8 bases, with 11 bases spanning the gap. This CDR3 has 13 residues. From germline, CDR1 is SGHDT and CDR2 YYEEEE. The CDR3 loop reads CASSLAGEKEAFF. In DNA form, the CDR3 reads TGTGCCAGCAGCTTGGCCGGGGAGAAAGAAGCTTTCTTT.